This T cell receptor (beta chain) was recovered during a study of cytomegalovirus exposure and HLA in healthy donors. This clone was detected only a few times. Germline-derived CDR1 and CDR2 are MRHNA and SNTAGT. The CDR3 loop spans 16 amino acids. Trimming at V came to 4 bases and at J to 5 bases, leaving 7 bases not matched to a gene. The PCR contained 60 Vbeta and 13 Jbeta primers. Clones were sequenced by immunoSEQ multiplex PCR, and TCRdb holds only the in-frame ones, with some missing. Here the sample spans fewer than 200,000 clones, about two thirds being singletons. The TCR sequence derives from a woman between 18 and 30 years old in good health and CMV-seropositive. Sequencing was performed on PBMCs. The chain couples TRBV6-4 to TRBJ2-5; 13 bases line up with TRBD2. CDR3 bases: TGTGCCAGCAGTGCCACTAGCGGGGGGGCCCGGGAGACCCAGTACTTC. Its translation: CASSATSGGARETQYF.